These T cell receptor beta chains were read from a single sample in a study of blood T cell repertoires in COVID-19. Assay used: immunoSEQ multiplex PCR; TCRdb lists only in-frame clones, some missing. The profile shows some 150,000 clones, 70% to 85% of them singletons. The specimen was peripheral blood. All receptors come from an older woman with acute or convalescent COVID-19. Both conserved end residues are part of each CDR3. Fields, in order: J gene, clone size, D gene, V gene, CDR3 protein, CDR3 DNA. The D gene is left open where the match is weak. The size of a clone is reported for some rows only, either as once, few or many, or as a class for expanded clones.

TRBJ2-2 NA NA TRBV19 CASHNGAEANTGELFF TGTGCCAGTCACAACGGAGCGGAAGCGAACACCGGGGAGCTGTTTTTT
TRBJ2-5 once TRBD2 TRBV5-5 CASSLASGGLKQETQYF TGTGCCAGCAGCTTAGCTAGCGGGGGACTAAAACAAGAGACCCAGTACTTC
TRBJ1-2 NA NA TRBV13 CASSPGRSNYGYTF TGTGCCAGCAGCCCTGGGAGATCTAACTATGGCTACACCTTC
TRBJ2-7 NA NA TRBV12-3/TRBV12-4 CASSLQDSYEQYF TGTGCCAGCAGTTTACAGGACTCCTACGAGCAGTACTTC
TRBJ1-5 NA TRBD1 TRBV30 CAWSQGGAQPQHF TGTGCCTGGTCACAGGGGGGAGCTCAGCCCCAGCATTTT
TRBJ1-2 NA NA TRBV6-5 CASSYAGQVNYGYTF TGTGCCAGCAGTTACGCCGGACAAGTAAACTATGGCTACACCTTC
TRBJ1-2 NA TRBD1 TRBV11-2 CASSPQGAGGYTF TGTGCCAGCAGCCCACAGGGGGCTGGGGGCTACACCTTC
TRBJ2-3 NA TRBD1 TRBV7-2 CASSLAAGGSTDTQYF TGTGCCAGCAGCTTAGCGGCAGGGGGAAGCACAGATACGCAGTATTTT
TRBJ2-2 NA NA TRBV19 CASSSTGTPNTGELFF TGTGCCAGTAGTAGCACAGGGACGCCGAACACCGGGGAGCTGTTTTTT
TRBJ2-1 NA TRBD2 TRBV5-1 CASSPRSGTSGGNEQFF TGCGCCAGCAGCCCAAGGTCCGGGACTAGCGGGGGAAATGAGCAGTTCTTC
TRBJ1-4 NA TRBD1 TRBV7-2 CASSWDSTATNEKLFF TGTGCCAGCAGCTGGGACAGTACTGCAACTAATGAAAAACTGTTTTTT
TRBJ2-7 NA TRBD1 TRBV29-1 CSVKGTGESYEQYF TGCAGCGTGAAAGGGACAGGGGAGTCCTACGAGCAGTACTTC
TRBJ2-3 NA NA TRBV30 CACNRESTDTQYF TGTGCCTGCAACAGGGAGAGCACAGATACGCAGTATTTT
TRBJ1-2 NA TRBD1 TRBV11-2 CASTTQGARGYTF TGTGCCAGCACCACGCAGGGGGCTAGAGGCTACACCTTC
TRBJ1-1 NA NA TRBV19 CASSIWPQAGGTEAFF TGTGCCAGTAGTATTTGGCCACAAGCGGGTGGCACTGAAGCTTTCTTT
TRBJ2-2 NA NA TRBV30 CAWRSGNTGELFF TGTGCCTGGAGATCAGGGAACACCGGGGAGCTGTTTTTT
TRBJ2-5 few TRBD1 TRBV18 CASSERDRETQYF TGTGCCAGCTCCGAACGGGACAGAGAGACCCAGTACTTC
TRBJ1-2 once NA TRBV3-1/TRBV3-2 CASSQGTRGYTF TGTGCCAGCAGCCAGGGGACTCGTGGCTACACCTTC
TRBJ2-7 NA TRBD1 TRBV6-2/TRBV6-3 CASSSGTGGYEQYF TGTGCCAGCAGTTCCGGGACAGGGGGCTACGAGCAGTACTTC
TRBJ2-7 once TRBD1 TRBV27 CASSPDRVNEQYF TGTGCCAGCAGCCCAGACAGGGTCAACGAGCAGTACTTC
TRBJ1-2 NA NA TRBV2 CASSEEETVYGYTF TGTGCCAGCAGTGAAGAGGAAACAGTCTATGGCTACACCTTC
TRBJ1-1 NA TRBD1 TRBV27 CATRPLTGLNTEAFF TGTGCCACCCGCCCATTGACAGGGCTAAACACTGAAGCTTTCTTT
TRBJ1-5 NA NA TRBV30 CAWSVQGLGDQPQHF TGTGCCTGGAGTGTACAGGGTCTTGGGGATCAGCCCCAGCATTTT
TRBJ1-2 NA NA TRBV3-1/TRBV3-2 CASSPGGGEGSYGYTF TGTGCCAGCAGCCCGGGAGGGGGTGAGGGCAGCTATGGCTACACCTTC
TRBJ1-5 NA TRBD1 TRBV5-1 CASSYDRGGQPQHF TGCGCCAGCAGCTATGACAGGGGTGGCCAGCCCCAGCATTTT
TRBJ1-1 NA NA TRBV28 CASSLPGWTEAFF TGTGCCAGCAGTTTACCAGGGTGGACTGAAGCTTTCTTT
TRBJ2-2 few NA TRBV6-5 CASTPGGLDTGELFF TGTGCCAGCACCCCAGGGGGGTTGGACACCGGGGAGCTGTTTTTT
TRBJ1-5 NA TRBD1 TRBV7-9 CASSLRQGGEEQPQHF TGTGCCAGCAGCTTAAGACAGGGAGGAGAAGAACAGCCCCAGCATTTT
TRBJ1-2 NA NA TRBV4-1 CASSQDRGADYGYTF TGCGCCAGCAGCCAAGACAGGGGAGCGGACTATGGCTACACCTTC
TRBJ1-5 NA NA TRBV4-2 CASSQEVRDPQHF TGTGCCAGCAGCCAAGAGGTCCGGGATCCCCAGCATTTT
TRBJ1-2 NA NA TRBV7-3 CASSPGGGNYGYTF TGTGCCAGCAGCCCCGGGGGGGGGAACTATGGCTACACCTTC
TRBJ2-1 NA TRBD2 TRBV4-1 CASSQGQGGLAEEQFF TGCGCCAGCAGCCAAGGACAGGGGGGACTAGCGGAGGAGCAGTTCTTC
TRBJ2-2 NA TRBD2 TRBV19 CASSPIGTRNTGELFF TGTGCCAGTAGTCCGATCGGGACTAGGAACACCGGGGAGCTGTTTTTT
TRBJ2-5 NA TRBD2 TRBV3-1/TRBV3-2 CASSQVPYDSSGGRETQYF TGTGCCAGCAGCCAAGTGCCTTACGACTCTAGCGGGGGGCGGGAGACCCAGTACTTC
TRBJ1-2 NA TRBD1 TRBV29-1 CSVRQGGNYGYTF TGCAGCGTTAGACAGGGGGGCAACTATGGCTACACCTTC
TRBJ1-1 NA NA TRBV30 CAWSVLGGSWYTEAFF TGTGCCTGGAGTGTACTGGGAGGCAGCTGGTACACTGAAGCTTTCTTT
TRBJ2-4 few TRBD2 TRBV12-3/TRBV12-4 CASSALTGGIQYF TGTGCCAGCAGTGCTCTGACGGGGGGCATTCAGTACTTC
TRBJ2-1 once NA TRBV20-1 CSAPLDYEQFF TGCAGTGCCCCATTGGACTATGAGCAGTTCTTC
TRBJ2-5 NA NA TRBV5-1 CASSLPGSGETQYF TGCGCCAGCAGCTTGCCGGGGTCGGGGGAGACCCAGTACTTC
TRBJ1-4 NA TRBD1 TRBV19 CASRDPGQGILGEKLFF TGTGCCAGTAGAGATCCGGGACAGGGTATTCTAGGAGAAAAACTGTTTTTT
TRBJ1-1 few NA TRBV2 CASSIRGEAFF TGTGCCAGCAGCATTAGGGGTGAAGCTTTCTTT
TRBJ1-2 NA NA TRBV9 CASSVEEDYGYTF TGTGCCAGCAGCGTAGAGGAGGACTATGGCTACACCTTC
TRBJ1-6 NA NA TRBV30 CAWSASRYASPLHF TGTGCCTGGAGCGCCTCGAGGTACGCCTCACCCCTCCACTTT
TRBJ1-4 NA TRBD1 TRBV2 CASSDLGQGTEKLFF TGTGCCAGCAGTGACCTGGGACAGGGGACGGAAAAACTGTTTTTT
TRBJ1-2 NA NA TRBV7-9 CASSAQTVYGYTF TGTGCCAGCAGCGCCCAGACAGTCTATGGCTACACCTTC
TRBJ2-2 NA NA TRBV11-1 CASTGLNRELFF TGTGCCAGCACCGGACTTAACCGGGAGCTGTTTTTT